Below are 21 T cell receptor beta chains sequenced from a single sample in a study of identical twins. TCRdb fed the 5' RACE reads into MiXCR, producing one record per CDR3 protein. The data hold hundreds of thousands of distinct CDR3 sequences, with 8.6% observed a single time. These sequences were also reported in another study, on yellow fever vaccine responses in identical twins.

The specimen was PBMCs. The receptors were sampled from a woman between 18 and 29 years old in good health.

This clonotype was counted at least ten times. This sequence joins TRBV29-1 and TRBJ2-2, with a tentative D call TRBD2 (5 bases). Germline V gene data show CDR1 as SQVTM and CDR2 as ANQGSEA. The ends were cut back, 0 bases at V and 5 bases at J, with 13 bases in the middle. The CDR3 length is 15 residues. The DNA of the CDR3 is TGCAGCGTTGAAGACCCACATCGCGGGACCGGGGAGCTGTTTTTT. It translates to CSVEDPHRGTGELFF.

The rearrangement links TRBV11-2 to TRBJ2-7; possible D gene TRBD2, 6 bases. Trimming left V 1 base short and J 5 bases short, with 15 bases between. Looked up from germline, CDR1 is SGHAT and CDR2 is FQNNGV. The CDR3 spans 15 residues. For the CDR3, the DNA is TGTGCCAGCAGCTTAGTCGGCGGAGGGTCCCACGAGCAGTACTTC. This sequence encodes CASSLVGGGSHEQYF.

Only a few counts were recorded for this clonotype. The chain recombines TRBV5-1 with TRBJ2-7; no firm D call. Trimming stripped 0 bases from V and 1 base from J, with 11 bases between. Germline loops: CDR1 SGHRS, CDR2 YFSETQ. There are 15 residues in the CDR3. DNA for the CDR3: TGCGCCAGCAGCTTGGCCCCTATAGGGTCCTACGAGCAGTACTTC. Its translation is CASSLAPIGSYEQYF. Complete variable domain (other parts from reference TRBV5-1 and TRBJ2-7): KAGVTQTPRYLIKTRGQQVTLSCSPISGHRSVSWYQQTPGQGLQFLFEYFSETQRNKGNFPGRFSGRQFSNSRSEMNVSTLELGDSALYLCASSLAPIGSYEQYFGPGTRLTVT.

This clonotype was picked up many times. The CDR3, as DNA: TGTGCCAGCAGCCAAGAGTCGGACACCGGGGAGCTGTTTTTT. Its protein product is CASSQESDTGELFF. This chain uses TRBV3-1 with TRBJ2-2; D gene unclear. The CDR3 runs to 14 residues. The ends were cut back, 0 bases at V and 3 bases at J, with 5 bases in the middle. Germline values: CDR1 LGHDT, CDR2 YNNKEL (reference sequence).

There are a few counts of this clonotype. CDR3 amino acids: CASRPGETDTQYF. CDR3 nucleotides: TGCGCCAGCAGACCGGGAGAAACAGATACGCAGTATTTT. This rearrangement joins TRBV5-1 to TRBJ2-3, with D possibly being TRBD2 (6 bases). V was shortened by 5 bases and J by 3 bases, with 10 bases between the two germline ends. Germline CDR1 and CDR2: SGHRS and YFSETQ. The CDR3 runs 13 residues.

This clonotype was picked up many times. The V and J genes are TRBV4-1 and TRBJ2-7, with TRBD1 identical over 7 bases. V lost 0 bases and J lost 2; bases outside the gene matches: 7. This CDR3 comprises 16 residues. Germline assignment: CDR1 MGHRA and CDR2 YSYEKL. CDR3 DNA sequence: TGCGCCAGCAGCCAAGATTGGACAGGCATTACCTACGAGCAGTACTTC. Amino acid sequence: CASSQDWTGITYEQYF.

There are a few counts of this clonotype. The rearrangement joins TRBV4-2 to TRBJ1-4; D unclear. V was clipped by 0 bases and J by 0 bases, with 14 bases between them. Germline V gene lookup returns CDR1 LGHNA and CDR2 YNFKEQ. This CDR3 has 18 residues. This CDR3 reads CASSQDYAESATNEKLFF. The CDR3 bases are TGTGCCAGCAGCCAAGATTATGCAGAGTCGGCAACTAATGAAAAACTGTTTTTT.

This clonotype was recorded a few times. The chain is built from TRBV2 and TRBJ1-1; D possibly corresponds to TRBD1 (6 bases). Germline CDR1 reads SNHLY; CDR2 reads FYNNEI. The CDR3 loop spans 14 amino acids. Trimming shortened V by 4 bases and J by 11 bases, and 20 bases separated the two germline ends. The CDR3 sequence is CASSGHGQPIEAFF. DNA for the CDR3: TGTGCCAGCAGTGGCCATGGACAGCCCATTGAGGCTTTCTTT. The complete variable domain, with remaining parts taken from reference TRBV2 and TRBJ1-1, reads EPEVTQTPSHQVTQMGQEVILRCVPISNHLYFYWYRQILGQKVEFLVSFYNNEISEKSEIFDDQFSVERPDGSNFTLKIRSTKLEDSAMYFCASSGHGQPIEAFFGQGTRLTVV.

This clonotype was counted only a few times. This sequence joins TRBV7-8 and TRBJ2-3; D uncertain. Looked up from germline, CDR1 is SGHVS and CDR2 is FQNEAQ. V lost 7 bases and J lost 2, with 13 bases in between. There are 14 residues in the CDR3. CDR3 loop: CASTLGPFTDTQYF. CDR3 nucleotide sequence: TGTGCCAGCACCCTAGGCCCGTTCACAGATACGCAGTATTTT.

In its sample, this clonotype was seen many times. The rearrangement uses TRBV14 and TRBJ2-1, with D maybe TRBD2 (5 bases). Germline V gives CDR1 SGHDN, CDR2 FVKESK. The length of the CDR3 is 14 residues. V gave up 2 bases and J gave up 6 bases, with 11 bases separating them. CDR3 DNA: TGTGCCAGCAGCCAATATGGAGGTTCCAATGAGCAGTTCTTC. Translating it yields CASSQYGGSNEQFF.

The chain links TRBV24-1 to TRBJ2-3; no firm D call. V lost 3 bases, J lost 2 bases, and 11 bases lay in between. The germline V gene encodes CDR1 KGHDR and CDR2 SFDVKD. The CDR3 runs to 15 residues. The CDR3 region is CATSDEAESTDTQYF. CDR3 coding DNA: TGTGCCACCAGTGATGAGGCAGAATCCACAGATACGCAGTATTTT.

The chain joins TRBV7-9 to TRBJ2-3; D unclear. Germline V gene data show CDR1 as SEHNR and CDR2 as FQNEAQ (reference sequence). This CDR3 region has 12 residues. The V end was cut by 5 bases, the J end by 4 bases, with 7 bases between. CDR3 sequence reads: CASSPDADTQYF. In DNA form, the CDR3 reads TGTGCCAGCAGCCCAGACGCAGATACGCAGTATTTT.

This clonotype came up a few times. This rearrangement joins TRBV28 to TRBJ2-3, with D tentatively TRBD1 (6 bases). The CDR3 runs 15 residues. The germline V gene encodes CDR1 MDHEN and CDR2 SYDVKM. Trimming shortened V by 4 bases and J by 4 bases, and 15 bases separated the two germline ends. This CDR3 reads CASSSGTLGADTQYF. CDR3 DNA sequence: TGTGCCAGCAGTTCCGGGACACTTGGCGCAGATACGCAGTATTTT.

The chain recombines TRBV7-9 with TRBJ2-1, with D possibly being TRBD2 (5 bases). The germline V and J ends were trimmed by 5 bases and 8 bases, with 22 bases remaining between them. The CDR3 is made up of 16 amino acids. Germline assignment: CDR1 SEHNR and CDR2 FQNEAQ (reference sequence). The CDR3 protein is CASSSLGTRAGDEQFF. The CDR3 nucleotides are TGTGCCAGCAGCAGTCTGGGCACTAGAGCTGGGGATGAGCAGTTCTTC.

The CDR3 loop is CATSSNGYEQYF. CDR3 DNA: TGTGCCACCAGCAGCAACGGCTACGAGCAGTACTTC. The chain combines TRBV10-3 with TRBJ2-7; unclear D gene. Germline-derived CDR1 and CDR2 are ENHRY and SYGVKD. CDR3 length equals 12 residues. The V end lost 10 bases, the J end lost 3 bases, and 13 bases lay between the germline ends.

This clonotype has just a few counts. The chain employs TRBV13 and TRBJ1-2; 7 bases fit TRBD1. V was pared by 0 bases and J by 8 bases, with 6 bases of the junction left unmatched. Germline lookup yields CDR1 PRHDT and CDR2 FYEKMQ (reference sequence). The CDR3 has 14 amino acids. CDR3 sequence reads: CASSLGGGTDGYTF. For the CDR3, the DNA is TGTGCCAGCAGCTTAGGCGGTGGGACAGACGGCTACACCTTC.

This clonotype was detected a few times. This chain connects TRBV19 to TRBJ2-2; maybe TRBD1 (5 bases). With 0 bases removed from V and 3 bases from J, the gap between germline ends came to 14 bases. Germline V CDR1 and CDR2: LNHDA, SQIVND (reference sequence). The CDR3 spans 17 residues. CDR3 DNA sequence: TGTGCCAGTAGTATAGATTTGGAAGGGGTCGACACCGGGGAGCTGTTTTTT. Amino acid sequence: CASSIDLEGVDTGELFF.

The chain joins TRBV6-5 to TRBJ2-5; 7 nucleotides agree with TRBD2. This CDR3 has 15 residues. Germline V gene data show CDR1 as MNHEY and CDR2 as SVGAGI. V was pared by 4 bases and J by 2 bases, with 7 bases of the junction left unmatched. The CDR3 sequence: CASSSWLAEQETQYF. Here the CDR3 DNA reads TGTGCCAGCAGTTCCTGGCTAGCGGAGCAAGAGACCCAGTACTTC.

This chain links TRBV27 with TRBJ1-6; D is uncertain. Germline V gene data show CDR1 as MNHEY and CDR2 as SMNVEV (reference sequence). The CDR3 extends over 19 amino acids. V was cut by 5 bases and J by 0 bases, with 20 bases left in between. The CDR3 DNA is TGTGCCAGCAGTCCCCCCGTTTCTGGCAAAAGCTCCTATAATTCACCCCTCCACTTT. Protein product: CASSPPVSGKSSYNSPLHF.

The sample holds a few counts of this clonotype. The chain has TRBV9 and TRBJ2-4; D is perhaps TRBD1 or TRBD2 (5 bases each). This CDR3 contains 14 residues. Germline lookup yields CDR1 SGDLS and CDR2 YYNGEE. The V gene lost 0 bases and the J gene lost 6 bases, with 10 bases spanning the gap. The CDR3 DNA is TGTGCCAGCAGCGTAGGGGGGACCACAAACATTCAGTACTTC. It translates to CASSVGGTTNIQYF.

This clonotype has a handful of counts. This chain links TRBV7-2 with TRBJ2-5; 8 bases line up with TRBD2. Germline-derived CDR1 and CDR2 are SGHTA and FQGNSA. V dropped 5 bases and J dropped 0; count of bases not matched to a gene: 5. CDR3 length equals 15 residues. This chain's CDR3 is CASSPQLADQETQYF. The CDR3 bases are TGTGCCAGCAGCCCGCAACTAGCGGACCAAGAGACCCAGTACTTC.